This T cell receptor beta chain is drawn from a study of regulatory T cells in long-lasting Graves disease. Overall study findings and caveats: TCR diversity was lower in persistent than newly diagnosed Graves' disease.

The CDR3 is 13 residues long. Trimming stripped 6 bases from V and 3 bases from J, with 11 bases between. Arm-PCR of CDR3 regions and iRepertoire HTBI primers were used to build TCR beta libraries. TCRdb re-analysed the multiplex PCR reads in MiXCR, keeping a single row per CDR3 protein. The repertoire has roughly 500,000 distinct CDR3 sequences, less than 25% of them found once; the top ten carry around 13%. This clonotype was detected many times. Its antigen is still unknown. Time point of the sample: persistent/refractory GD, antithyroid drugs over 5 years with positive TRAb. The TCR library used RNA extracted from PBMCs. In each case, Graves' disease was diagnosed per American Thyroid Association guidelines.

This TCR derives from a female donor with Graves disease. The rearrangement uses TRBV12-3 or TRBV12-4 and TRBJ1-1; no clear D gene. Sequenced material: peripheral blood mononuclear cells (PBMCs), taken when the disease was refractory, from a patient treated with antithyroid drugs. In nucleotides, the CDR3 is TGTGCCAGCAGGGATAGGAGGGACACTGAAGCTTTCTTT. It is translated as CASRDRRDTEAFF.